The rows below give T cell receptor beta chains drawn from one sample of a study of blood T cells in healthy people across ages. In TCRdb, the 5' RACE reads were re-called with MiXCR into one record per CDR3 protein. The sample carries approximately 700,000 distinct CDR3 sequences, less than 40% recorded once. The sequenced sample consisted of blood. All receptors come from an elderly woman in good health. CDR3s include the opening cysteine and the closing phenylalanine or tryptophan. D genes are given only for firm matches. Rows may omit the clone size; those that give it use once, few, many or a size class.

>.|TRBV7-2|13|TRBJ1-1|.
TGTGCCGGCAGCTTCGACCCGAACACTGAAGCTTTCTTT
CAGSFDPNTEAFF
>few|TRBV2|13|TRBJ1-5|.
TGTGCCAGCAGTGCAGAAGGCAATCAGCCCCAGCATTTT
CASSAEGNQPQHF
>many|TRBV5-1|15|TRBJ1-4|TRBD1
TGCGCCAGCAGCTTATCCGGGACAGAAAATGAAAAACTGTTTTTT
CASSLSGTENEKLFF
>once|TRBV6-5|14|TRBJ2-1|.
TGTGCCAGCAGTGATGCACCCCTGGAGGATGAGCAGTTCTTC
CASSDAPLEDEQFF
>.|TRBV7-8|16|TRBJ2-7|TRBD1
TGTGCCAGCAGCCCCCGGACTGGCAGGGGGCTCTACGAGCAGTACTTC
CASSPRTGRGLYEQYF
>many|TRBV7-7|15|TRBJ2-5|TRBD1
TGTGCTAGCAGCAAAGATGACAGGGCCCAAGAGACCCAGTACTTC
CASSKDDRAQETQYF
>many|TRBV5-1|14|TRBJ2-7|.
TGCGCCAGCAGCTTGGCCGGGGGATCCGACGAGCAGTACTTC
CASSLAGGSDEQYF
>.|TRBV7-3|14|TRBJ2-5|.
TGTGCCAGCAGCTTAAATGGCGGCTCCGGGACCCAGTACTTC
CASSLNGGSGTQYF
>many|TRBV20-1|18|TRBJ2-1|.
TGCAGTGCTACTCACCCCCGGGGGGCCGAAAGCTCCTACAATGAGCAGTTCTTC
CSATHPRGAESSYNEQFF
>many|TRBV20-1|17|TRBJ2-6|.
TGCAGTGCTAGAGAGCAACAGTTCAGCTCTGGGGCCAACGTCCTGACTTTC
CSAREQQFSSGANVLTF
>many|TRBV4-1|16|TRBJ2-1|TRBD1
TGCGCCAGCAGCCAAGATGGGGGACAGGGGCGCAGTGAGCAGTTCTTC
CASSQDGGQGRSEQFF
>few|TRBV20-1|15|TRBJ2-7|.
TGCAGTGCTAGCCCCCCTACTAGCAGGGTCTACGAGCAGTACTTC
CSASPPTSRVYEQYF
>many|TRBV10-3|12|TRBJ2-7|.
TGTGCCATCAGTGGGGACCTGAGAGAACAGTACTTC
CAISGDLREQYF
>.|TRBV20-1|11|TRBJ2-5|.
TGCAGTGCCGACCCGGGGAGTGAGCAGTACTTC
CSADPGSEQYF
>many|TRBV5-6|15|TRBJ2-1|.
TGTGCCAGCAGCCTGGCCAATACGAAAAACAATGAGCAGTTCTTC
CASSLANTKNNEQFF
>many|TRBV5-4|17|TRBJ2-7|.
TGTGCCAGCAGCTCCCGTCTCGTGTCGGTACGACCCTACGAGCAGTACTTC
CASSSRLVSVRPYEQYF
>.|TRBV27|14|TRBJ1-5|.
TGTGCCAGCAGTTGTTTCCCATTCGGTCAGCCCCAGCATTTT
CASSCFPFGQPQHF
>many|TRBV27|13|TRBJ2-5|.
TGTGCCAGCAGTTTAATCTACCAAGAGACCCAGTACTTC
CASSLIYQETQYF
>.|TRBV7-2|14|TRBJ2-1|TRBD1
TGTGCCAGCAGCTACCGGACAGGGTTGGGTGAGCAGTTCTTC
CASSYRTGLGEQFF
>.|TRBV6-6|14|TRBJ1-1|.
TGTGCCAGCATCCCAACACCCGTTGTCACTGAAGCTTTCTTT
CASIPTPVVTEAFF
>many|TRBV7-9|14|TRBJ1-1|.
TGTGCCAGCAGCTTAGGACCGATGAACACTGAAGCTTTCTTT
CASSLGPMNTEAFF
>.|TRBV28|15|TRBJ1-1|TRBD1
TGTGCCAGCAGTGACCTCGGACAGGGGAACACTGAAGCTTTCTTT
CASSDLGQGNTEAFF
>many|TRBV6-5|19|TRBJ2-1|TRBD2
TGTGCCAGCAGTTACCGGACCCCTGGGAGCGGGGACTCCTACAATGAGCAGTTCTTC
CASSYRTPGSGDSYNEQFF
>.|TRBV7-7|16|TRBJ1-6|TRBD1
TGTGCTAGCAGCTTTCGGGACAGTAAGGCTGATTCACCCCCCCACTTT
CASSFRDSKADSPPHF
>.|TRBV21-1|15|TRBJ2-7|.
TGTGCCAGCAGCAAATACCGGCAGGGGCGGTACGAGCAGTACTTC
CASSKYRQGRYEQYF
>many|TRBV9|15|TRBJ1-2|.
TGTGCCAGCAGCGTAAATCCCACAGGAGATTATGGCTACACCTTC
CASSVNPTGDYGYTF